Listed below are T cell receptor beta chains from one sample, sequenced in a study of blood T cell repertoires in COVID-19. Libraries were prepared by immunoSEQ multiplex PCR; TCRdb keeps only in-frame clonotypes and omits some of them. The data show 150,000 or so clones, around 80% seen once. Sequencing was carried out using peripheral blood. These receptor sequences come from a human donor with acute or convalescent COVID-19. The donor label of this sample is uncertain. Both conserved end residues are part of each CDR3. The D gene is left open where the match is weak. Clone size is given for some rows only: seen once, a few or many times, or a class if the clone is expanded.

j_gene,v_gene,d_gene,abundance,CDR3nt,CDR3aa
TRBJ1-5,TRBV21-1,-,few,TGTGCCAGCAGCAATTTGTTGACACGGCGGGTGGGGATCAATCAGCCCCAGCATTTT,CASSNLLTRRVGINQPQHF
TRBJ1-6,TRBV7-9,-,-,TGTGCCAGCAGCTTAACAAGCTCCTATAATTCACCCCTCCACTTT,CASSLTSSYNSPLHF
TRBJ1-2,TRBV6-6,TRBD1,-,TGTGCCAGCAGTCTTTCCGGGACAGGCACCACAATCGATGGCTACACCTTC,CASSLSGTGTTIDGYTF
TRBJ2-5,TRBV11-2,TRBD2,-,TGTGCCAGCAGCCCCCGGGGACTAGCAGGGGAGACCCAGTACTTC,CASSPRGLAGETQYF
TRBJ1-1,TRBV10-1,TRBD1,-,TGCGCCAGCAGTGTTTCTGGGACAGGGGGCACTGAAGCTTTCTTT,CASSVSGTGGTEAFF
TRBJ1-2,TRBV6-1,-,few,TGTGCCAGCAGTGAGGCGTTTGGGGGGATCTATGGCTACACCTTC,CASSEAFGGIYGYTF
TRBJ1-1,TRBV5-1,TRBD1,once,TGCGCCAGCGGGACAGGGACTGAAGCTTTCTTT,CASGTGTEAFF
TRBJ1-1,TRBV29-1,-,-,TGCAGCTCTGGGAGGGGGAACACTGAAGCTTTCTTT,CSSGRGNTEAFF
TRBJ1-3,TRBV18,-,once,TGTGCCAGCTCACCCTCAGGGTCCTCTCCTCTTGGAAACACCATATATTTT,CASSPSGSSPLGNTIYF
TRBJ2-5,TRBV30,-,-,TGTGCCTGGAGTGGCTCCCTCCGGGACAAAATGGAGACCCAGTACTTC,CAWSGSLRDKMETQYF
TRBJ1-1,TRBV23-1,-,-,TGCGCCAGCAGTAGAAGGGAGGGGAACACTGAAGCTTTCTTT,CASSRREGNTEAFF
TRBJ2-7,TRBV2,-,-,TGTGCCAGCAGCCTCAGCTCCTACGAGCAGTACTTC,CASSLSSYEQYF
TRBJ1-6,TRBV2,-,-,TGTGCCAGCAGTGAACCGGACTTCAGTTCACCCCTCCACTTT,CASSEPDFSSPLHF
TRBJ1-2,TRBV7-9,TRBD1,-,TGTGCCAGCAGCTTATTAGGGACAGGGGATAACTATGGCTACACCTTC,CASSLLGTGDNYGYTF
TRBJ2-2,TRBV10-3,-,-,TGTGCCATCAGTGACCCCGGTGGCGGGGAGCTGTTTTTT,CAISDPGGGELFF
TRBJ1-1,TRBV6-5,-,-,TGTGCCAGCAGGTCCTACAGGGACACTGAAGCTTTCTTT,CASRSYRDTEAFF
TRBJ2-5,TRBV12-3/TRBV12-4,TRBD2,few,TGTGCCAGCAGGCGGGGGGGCCTAGAGACCCAGTACTTC,CASRRGGLETQYF
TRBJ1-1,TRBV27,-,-,TGTGCCAGCAGTTTATCCGGACTCTCGGAAGCTTTCTTT,CASSLSGLSEAFF
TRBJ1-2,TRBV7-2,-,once,TGTGCCAGCGCGGGAGGGGAAAACTTTGGCTACACCTTC,CASAGGENFGYTF
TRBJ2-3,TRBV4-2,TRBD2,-,TGTGCCAGCAGCCCCCTTACTAGCGGGGGTACAGATACGCAGTATTTT,CASSPLTSGGTDTQYF
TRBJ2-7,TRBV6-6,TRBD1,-,TGTGCCAGCAGTCCCACTTCCGGGACAGGGTATTTGGGCTCCAAGCAGTACTTC,CASSPTSGTGYLGSKQYF
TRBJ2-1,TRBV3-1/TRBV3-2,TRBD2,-,TGTGCCAGCAGCCAACCGAGCGGGGGGGGTTACAATGAGCAGTTCTTC,CASSQPSGGGYNEQFF
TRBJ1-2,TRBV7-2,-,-,TGTGCCAGCAGCTTAGTGCGGGGGAACTATGGCTACACCTTC,CASSLVRGNYGYTF
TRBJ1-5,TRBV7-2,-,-,TGTGCCAGCAGTTACAGTTTCGATCAGCCCCAGCATTTT,CASSYSFDQPQHF
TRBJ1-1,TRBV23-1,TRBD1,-,TGCGCCAGCAGTTTCCTGACAGGGTGGGGAAGTCCTGAAGCTTTCTTT,CASSFLTGWGSPEAFF
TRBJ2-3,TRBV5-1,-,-,TGCGCCAGCAGCTTGGAACAGGCTAGCACAGATACGCAGTATTTT,CASSLEQASTDTQYF
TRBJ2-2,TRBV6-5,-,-,TGTGCCAGCAGAGGGACACACTCCACCGGGGAGCTGTTTTTT,CASRGTHSTGELFF
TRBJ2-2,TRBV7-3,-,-,TGTGCCAGCAGCTTAACCGCCTCGGACACCGGGGAGCTGTTTTTT,CASSLTASDTGELFF
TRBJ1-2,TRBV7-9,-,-,TGTGCCAGCAGCTTAGACAGGACCGCTAACTATGGCTACACCTTC,CASSLDRTANYGYTF
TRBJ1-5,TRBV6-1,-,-,TGTGCCAGCAGTGAACTATGGAGGCAGCCCCAGCATTTT,CASSELWRQPQHF
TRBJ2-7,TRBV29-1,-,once,TGCAGCGTTGAAGGTGTCGCCTACGAGCAGTACTTC,CSVEGVAYEQYF
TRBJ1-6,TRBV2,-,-,TGTGCCAGCAGTGGGGCAGGGCTAGGTCGTGAGCCCCTCCACTTT,CASSGAGLGREPLHF
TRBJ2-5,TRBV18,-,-,TGTGCCAGCTCACCAACAGGGAAGACCCAGTACTTC,CASSPTGKTQYF
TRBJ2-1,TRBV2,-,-,TGTGCCAGCAGCCCCGCCTACAATGAGCAGTTCTTC,CASSPAYNEQFF
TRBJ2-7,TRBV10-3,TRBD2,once,TGTGCCATCAGTCAAGCGGGGGCTCCCGAGCAGTACTTC,CAISQAGAPEQYF
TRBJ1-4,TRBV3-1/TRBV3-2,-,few,TGTGCCAGCAGCCCCCCGTATAATGAAAAACTGTTTTTT,CASSPPYNEKLFF
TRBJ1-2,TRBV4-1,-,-,TGCGCCAGCAGCCAAGCCGGGATTTATGACTACACCTTC,CASSQAGIYDYTF
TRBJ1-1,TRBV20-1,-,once,TGCAGTGCTGCCCGGGGTGAAGCTTTCTTT,CSAARGEAFF
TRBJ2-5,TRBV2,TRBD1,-,TGTGCCAGCAGAGCAGGACAGGTCCAAGAGACCCAGTACTTC,CASRAGQVQETQYF
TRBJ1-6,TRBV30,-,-,TGTGCCTGGAGGACAGGACCGAATAATTCACCCCTCCACTTT,CAWRTGPNNSPLHF
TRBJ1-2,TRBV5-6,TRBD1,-,TGTGCCAGCAGCCCCGGACCGCCTCCGACAGGGAAGGTTTTTGGCTACACCTTC,CASSPGPPPTGKVFGYTF
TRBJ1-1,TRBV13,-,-,TGTGCCAGCAGCAGACCAGGGGTTGCCACTGAAGCTTTCTTT,CASSRPGVATEAFF
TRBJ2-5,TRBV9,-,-,TGTGCCAGCAGCGTCCAGGGCTTGCTTCAAGAGACCCAGTACTTC,CASSVQGLLQETQYF
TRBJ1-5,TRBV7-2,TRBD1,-,TGTGCCAGCAGCTACAGGGGCGGGGGCAATCAGCCCCAGCATTTT,CASSYRGGGNQPQHF
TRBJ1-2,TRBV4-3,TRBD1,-,TGCGCCAGCAGCCAAGGGACAGGGGTCCATGGCTACACCTTC,CASSQGTGVHGYTF
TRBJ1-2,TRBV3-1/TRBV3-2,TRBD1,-,TGTGCCAGCAGCCAGCGCGGCGGGGGGACAGCATCGTATGGCTACACCTTC,CASSQRGGGTASYGYTF
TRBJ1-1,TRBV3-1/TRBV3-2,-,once,TGTGCCAGCAGCCAGACGGAGAGGACTGAAGCTTTCTTT,CASSQTERTEAFF
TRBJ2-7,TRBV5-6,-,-,TGTGCCAGCAGCTTGTACGGCAGCGGGTACGAGCAGTACTTC,CASSLYGSGYEQYF
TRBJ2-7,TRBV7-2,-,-,TGTGCCAGCAGCTCCCCCGGGACAAGGCCCTCCGAGCAGTACTTC,CASSSPGTRPSEQYF
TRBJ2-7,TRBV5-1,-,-,TGCGCCAGCAGCTTGTTTGAGGGCGAGCAGTACTTC,CASSLFEGEQYF
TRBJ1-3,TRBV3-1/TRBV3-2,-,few,TGTGCCAGCAGCCAAGCCGGCGGGGACACCATATATTTT,CASSQAGGDTIYF
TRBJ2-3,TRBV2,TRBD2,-,TGTGCCAGCAGTGAAGCGATGGGACTAGCGGGGGGAGATACGCAGTATTTT,CASSEAMGLAGGDTQYF
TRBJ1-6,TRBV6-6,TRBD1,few,TGTGCCAGCAGTGGACAGGGTACTGCTGGGTCACCCCTCCACTTT,CASSGQGTAGSPLHF
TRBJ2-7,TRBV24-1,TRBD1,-,TGTGCCACCAGTGACCCTGGGGGAACAGGGGCTAACTACGAGCAGTACTTC,CATSDPGGTGANYEQYF
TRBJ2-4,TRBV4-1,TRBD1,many,TGCGCCAGCAGGCAAAGGACAGGGGACCTAGCCAAAAACATTCAGTACTTC,CASRQRTGDLAKNIQYF
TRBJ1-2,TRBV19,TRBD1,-,TGTGCCAGTAGTAACACAGGGGACTATGGCTACACCTTC,CASSNTGDYGYTF